Sequencing of this TCR beta chain was carried out in a study of regulatory T cells in long-lasting Graves disease. Overall study context: Prior antithyroid drug treatment in newly diagnosed Graves' patients lasted under 3 months.

Indicated time point: newly diagnosed GD, antithyroid drugs for less than 3 months. RNA extracted from PBMCs served as the sequencing template. The CDR3 is 16 amino acids. V gave up 0 bases and J gave up 7 bases; unmatched junction bases: 7. Germline V gene sequence: CDR1 MGHRA, CDR2 YSYEKL. Study conclusions and caveats: Favored gene segments in persistent disease were TRBV28, TRBJ1-2 and TRBJ2-5. In persistent patients, shared public clonotypes (2,741) outnumbered those in new patients (about 970).

In regard to this clonotype: The antigen remains unidentified.

For TCR beta, libraries came from iRepertoire HTBI primers and Arm-PCR of CDR3 regions. In TCRdb, the multiplex PCR reads were re-called with MiXCR into one record per CDR3 protein. The table lists about 310,000 distinct CDR3 sequences, roughly 18% of them singletons. V is TRBV4-1 and J is TRBJ2-5; 11 positions agree with TRBD2. The clonotype originates from a female donor with Graves disease. The sample in question was peripheral blood mononuclear cells (PBMCs), obtained at new diagnosis, from a patient treated with antithyroid drugs. The CDR3 sequence: CASSQEVAGGLGTQYF. In nucleotides, the CDR3 is TGCGCCAGCAGCCAAGAAGTAGCGGGAGGGTTGGGGACCCAGTACTTC.